These T cell receptor beta chains were read from a single sample in a study of radiotherapy plus CTLA-4 blockade in lung cancer. This table comes from immunoSEQ multiplex PCR, and its TCRdb copy is limited to in-frame clones, with some not included. The sample lists about 85,000 clones, around 85% occurring once. Here the sequenced sample was peripheral blood, taken from a patient treated with radiotherapy plus ipilimumab. The receptors were sampled from a human donor with non-small cell lung cancer who had a partial response to radiotherapy plus ipilimumab. Both conserved end residues are part of each CDR3. Fields, in order: V gene, clone size, D gene, J gene, CDR3 protein, CDR3 DNA. A D gene is named only where the DNA matches it firmly. Expanded clones are given a class, and other clones once, few, many or no size at all.

v_gene: TRBV19
abundance: .
d_gene: .
j_gene: TRBJ1-2
CDR3aa: CASRTPGQRRYGYTF
CDR3nt: TGTGCCAGTAGGACCCCCGGACAGAGGAGGTATGGCTACACCTTC

v_gene: TRBV7-9
abundance: .
d_gene: .
j_gene: TRBJ2-1
CDR3aa: CASSSEVNEQFF
CDR3nt: TGTGCCAGCAGCTCCGAGGTGAATGAGCAGTTCTTC

v_gene: TRBV9
abundance: .
d_gene: .
j_gene: TRBJ2-5
CDR3aa: CASSASTGEETQYF
CDR3nt: TGTGCCAGCAGCGCTTCGACAGGAGAAGAGACCCAGTACTTC

v_gene: TRBV4-2
abundance: .
d_gene: TRBD2
j_gene: TRBJ2-3
CDR3aa: CASSQRLAGIADTQYF
CDR3nt: TGTGCCAGCAGCCAGAGACTAGCGGGGATCGCAGATACGCAGTATTTT

v_gene: TRBV7-9
abundance: .
d_gene: TRBD2
j_gene: TRBJ2-2
CDR3aa: CASSLKGLAGVAGELFF
CDR3nt: TGTGCCAGCAGCTTAAAGGGACTAGCGGGAGTGGCCGGGGAGCTGTTTTTT

v_gene: TRBV6-5
abundance: .
d_gene: .
j_gene: TRBJ2-5
CDR3aa: CASTLPGLETQYF
CDR3nt: TGTGCCAGCACCTTACCAGGGCTGGAGACCCAGTACTTC

v_gene: TRBV7-6
abundance: .
d_gene: .
j_gene: TRBJ2-1
CDR3aa: CASSLEWTKYNEQFF
CDR3nt: TGTGCCAGCAGCTTAGAATGGACAAAATACAATGAGCAGTTCTTC

v_gene: TRBV14
abundance: few
d_gene: .
j_gene: TRBJ1-1
CDR3aa: CASSPTGITEAFF
CDR3nt: TGTGCCAGCAGCCCGACGGGAATAACTGAAGCTTTCTTT

v_gene: TRBV19
abundance: .
d_gene: TRBD2
j_gene: TRBJ2-1
CDR3aa: CASSIGRELRNEQFF
CDR3nt: TGTGCCAGTAGTATTGGGCGGGAGCTTCGCAATGAGCAGTTCTTC

v_gene: TRBV7-2
abundance: .
d_gene: TRBD2
j_gene: TRBJ2-3
CDR3aa: CASSFGLAGTTSTDTQYF
CDR3nt: TGTGCCAGCAGCTTTGGGCTAGCGGGAACCACTAGCACAGATACGCAGTATTTT

v_gene: TRBV6-5
abundance: .
d_gene: TRBD1
j_gene: TRBJ2-2
CDR3aa: CASSYAGGGTGELFF
CDR3nt: TGTGCCAGCAGCTACGCAGGGGGTGGGACCGGGGAGCTGTTTTTT

v_gene: TRBV28
abundance: once
d_gene: .
j_gene: TRBJ1-3
CDR3aa: CASIAGGAGNTIYF
CDR3nt: TGTGCCAGCATCGCCGGGGGGGCTGGAAACACCATATATTTT

v_gene: TRBV25-1
abundance: .
d_gene: TRBD1
j_gene: TRBJ1-2
CDR3aa: CASSEGQGAGGYTF
CDR3nt: TGTGCCAGCAGTGAGGGACAGGGGGCAGGTGGCTACACCTTC

v_gene: TRBV28
abundance: .
d_gene: .
j_gene: TRBJ1-1
CDR3aa: CASRSVKVQGLDTEAFF
CDR3nt: TGTGCCAGCAGATCGGTAAAGGTTCAGGGGTTGGACACTGAAGCTTTCTTT

v_gene: TRBV4-3
abundance: .
d_gene: .
j_gene: TRBJ1-2
CDR3aa: CASSQGRGGAGGYTF
CDR3nt: TGCGCCAGCAGCCAAGGGCGGGGGGGGGCTGGTGGCTACACCTTC

v_gene: TRBV19
abundance: .
d_gene: TRBD1
j_gene: TRBJ1-2
CDR3aa: CASAPEQGRGYGYTF
CDR3nt: TGTGCCAGCGCCCCTGAACAGGGGCGAGGCTATGGCTACACCTTC

v_gene: TRBV14
abundance: .
d_gene: .
j_gene: TRBJ2-7
CDR3aa: CASSQIDRPYEQYF
CDR3nt: TGTGCCAGCAGCCAAATAGACAGGCCCTACGAGCAGTACTTC

v_gene: TRBV11-3
abundance: once
d_gene: TRBD2
j_gene: TRBJ2-2
CDR3aa: CASSLGGLASNTGELFF
CDR3nt: TGTGCCAGCAGCTTAGGGGGACTAGCATCGAACACCGGGGAGCTGTTTTTT

v_gene: TRBV5-6
abundance: .
d_gene: TRBD1
j_gene: TRBJ1-5
CDR3aa: CASSWGQGNQPQHF
CDR3nt: TGTGCCAGCAGCTGGGGACAGGGGAATCAGCCCCAGCATTTT

v_gene: TRBV6-5
abundance: few
d_gene: .
j_gene: TRBJ1-5
CDR3aa: CASNEQFSNQPQHF
CDR3nt: TGTGCCAGCAATGAACAGTTTAGCAATCAGCCCCAGCATTTT

v_gene: TRBV11-2
abundance: .
d_gene: TRBD2
j_gene: TRBJ2-5
CDR3aa: CASSISGALGETQYF
CDR3nt: TGTGCCAGCAGCATAAGCGGGGCCCTAGGGGAGACCCAGTACTTC

v_gene: TRBV9
abundance: .
d_gene: TRBD1
j_gene: TRBJ2-1
CDR3aa: CASSGSGTGGSEQFF
CDR3nt: TGTGCCAGCAGCGGAAGCGGGACAGGGGGCAGTGAGCAGTTCTTC

v_gene: TRBV6-5
abundance: .
d_gene: .
j_gene: TRBJ2-5
CDR3aa: CASSYSQGLGETQYF
CDR3nt: TGTGCCAGCAGTTACTCGCAGGGCCTGGGGGAGACCCAGTACTTC

v_gene: TRBV5-1
abundance: .
d_gene: .
j_gene: TRBJ2-5
CDR3aa: CASSPTGETQYF
CDR3nt: TGCGCCAGCAGCCCCACTGGAGAGACCCAGTACTTC

v_gene: TRBV10-2
abundance: .
d_gene: TRBD1
j_gene: TRBJ2-1
CDR3aa: CASSEPRDRGHEQFF
CDR3nt: TGCGCCAGCAGTGAACCCCGGGACAGGGGGCATGAGCAGTTCTTC

v_gene: TRBV5-6
abundance: .
d_gene: TRBD1
j_gene: TRBJ2-1
CDR3aa: CASSLYGQGDYNEQFF
CDR3nt: TGTGCCAGCAGCTTGTACGGACAGGGGGACTACAATGAGCAGTTCTTC

v_gene: TRBV5-6
abundance: .
d_gene: TRBD1
j_gene: TRBJ2-7
CDR3aa: CASSLPGGNEQYF
CDR3nt: TGTGCCAGCAGCTTGCCAGGGGGAAACGAGCAGTACTTC

v_gene: TRBV28
abundance: .
d_gene: TRBD2
j_gene: TRBJ2-1
CDR3aa: CASSPTGLAGANEQFF
CDR3nt: TGTGCCAGCAGTCCCACAGGACTAGCGGGAGCCAATGAGCAGTTCTTC

v_gene: TRBV10-3
abundance: .
d_gene: TRBD2
j_gene: TRBJ2-1
CDR3aa: CAISDLAGGNNEQFF
CDR3nt: TGTGCCATCAGTGACTTAGCGGGAGGAAACAATGAGCAGTTCTTC

v_gene: TRBV27
abundance: .
d_gene: .
j_gene: TRBJ2-5
CDR3aa: CASSLWAGDKTQYF
CDR3nt: TGTGCCAGCAGTTTATGGGCAGGGGACAAGACCCAGTACTTC

v_gene: TRBV7-9
abundance: .
d_gene: .
j_gene: TRBJ1-2
CDR3aa: CASSPPVEGYTF
CDR3nt: TGTGCCAGCAGTCCTCCGGTGGAGGGCTACACCTTC

v_gene: TRBV6-6
abundance: .
d_gene: .
j_gene: TRBJ2-3
CDR3aa: CASKGDTDTQYF
CDR3nt: TGTGCCAGCAAGGGAGACACAGATACGCAGTATTTT

v_gene: TRBV6-5
abundance: .
d_gene: .
j_gene: TRBJ2-1
CDR3aa: CASSYSTGFYNEQFF
CDR3nt: TGTGCCAGCAGTTACTCTACAGGTTTTTACAATGAGCAGTTCTTC

v_gene: TRBV25-1
abundance: .
d_gene: .
j_gene: TRBJ2-5
CDR3aa: CASSRAPQETQYF
CDR3nt: TGTGCCAGTTCCCGAGCGCCCCAAGAGACCCAGTACTTC

v_gene: TRBV27
abundance: .
d_gene: TRBD2
j_gene: TRBJ2-7
CDR3aa: CASSLSAASGRGSSYEQYF
CDR3nt: TGTGCCAGCAGTTTATCCGCCGCTAGCGGGAGGGGATCCTCCTACGAGCAGTACTTC

v_gene: TRBV9
abundance: .
d_gene: .
j_gene: TRBJ2-1
CDR3aa: CASSVEPLGEQFF
CDR3nt: TGTGCCAGCAGCGTAGAACCCCTCGGGGAGCAGTTCTTC

v_gene: TRBV7-2
abundance: once
d_gene: .
j_gene: TRBJ1-5
CDR3aa: CASSLLQGLQPQHF
CDR3nt: TGTGCCAGCAGCTTATTACAGGGTCTTCAGCCCCAGCATTTT

v_gene: TRBV6-1
abundance: .
d_gene: .
j_gene: TRBJ1-5
CDR3aa: CASLAYRTDNQPQHF
CDR3nt: TGTGCCAGCTTAGCATATAGGACAGATAATCAGCCCCAGCATTTT

v_gene: TRBV27
abundance: once
d_gene: TRBD1
j_gene: TRBJ1-5
CDR3aa: CASSFNRGNQPQHF
CDR3nt: TGTGCCAGCAGTTTTAACAGGGGAAATCAGCCCCAGCATTTT

v_gene: TRBV6-1
abundance: .
d_gene: .
j_gene: TRBJ1-5
CDR3aa: CASSERSLQPQHF
CDR3nt: TGTGCCAGCAGTGAACGTTCTCTGCAGCCCCAGCATTTT

v_gene: TRBV4-3
abundance: .
d_gene: .
j_gene: TRBJ1-2
CDR3aa: CASSQEHNVYGYTF
CDR3nt: TGCGCCAGCAGCCAAGAACACAATGTCTATGGCTACACCTTC

v_gene: TRBV9
abundance: .
d_gene: TRBD1
j_gene: TRBJ2-3
CDR3aa: CASSGTGGDTQYF
CDR3nt: TGTGCCAGCAGCGGGACAGGGGGAGATACGCAGTATTTT